This TCR beta chain was found in a study of somatic reversion in DOCK8 deficiency (dated by TCRdb to 2020 to 2021). Study-wide context: The study compared the T cell receptor beta repertoires of three groups: DOCK8-deficient patients, DOCK8-revertant patients and healthy volunteers. The study set out to investigate how, in DOCK8 deficiency, somatic reversion of pathogenic DOCK8 variants alters lymphocyte differentiation and function. The DOCK8-deficient patients included in the study had already been reported in previous work. General conclusions and limits of the study: The source material for each sample, whole blood versus PBMCs, was not specified per sample in the methods.

Genomic DNA for TCR repertoire analysis was isolated either from whole blood samples or from PBMCs. Samples were taken from a few DOCK8-revertant patients, and some of those patients were sampled at multiple time points. The CDR3 numbers 13 residues from cysteine through phenylalanine. Only the CDR3 portion is preserved as DNA: 39 bases, with reading frame beginning at the first base. Relative to germline, V is 5 bases shorter and J is 5 bases shorter, with 12 bases between their ends. Reading the germline V gene gives CDR1 MNHNS and CDR2 SASEGT. Preparation of the library involved multiplex PCR. Using EuroClonality-NGS primers, the TRB libraries were generated through a one-step amplicon PCR run on approximately 100 ng genomic DNA. Sequencing of the TRB amplicons was carried out on Illumina MiSeq instruments using 2 x 250 bp version 2 chemistry. Per the original workflow: IMGT/HighV-QUEST was used for primary TRB sequence analysis and V(D)J annotation. VDJtools was used to assess repertoire diversity and composition after nonfunctional clones were removed and samples were downsampled for comparisons between samples. TCRdb itself trimmed the public reads at Q25 with fastp, ran MiXCR and retained productive beta chains. Rows are unified per CDR3 protein, each entry keeping the most common DNA and genes. The V and J calls were determined by TCRdb, not by the authors. A total of more than 1,300 distinct CDR3 sequences appear in this sample, approximately 17% of them only once. The ten largest clonotypes hold 77% of the sample.

Note on this clonotype: Its antigen remains undetermined. No base-level quality is on record; no much larger clone is a single base apart.

Here the chain combines TRBV6-1 and TRBJ1-1, with no confidently assigned D gene. This TCR was recovered from a human donor with DOCK8 deficiency. The sample taken for sequencing was blood. The cell subset or site label of this sample denotes: DOCK8-deficient patient with somatic reversion. In nucleotides, the sequence is TGTGCCAGCAGTACGACTAAGCAGACTGAAGCTTTCTTT. Translation gives CASSTTKQTEAFF.